The rows below give T cell receptor beta chains drawn from one sample of a study of blood T cells in healthy people across ages. TCRdb reanalysed the 5' RACE reads using MiXCR and keeps one entry per CDR3 protein. Of under 1,100,000 distinct CDR3 sequences in the sample, approximately 25% were seen once. These data also featured in a second study, about T cells of mothers and their children.

The source material was blood. The source of these receptors is a girl aged 2-10 years in good health. CDR3s include the opening cysteine and the closing phenylalanine or tryptophan. D genes are given only for firm matches. Only some rows state a clone size, as once, few, many or a class for expanded clones.

J gene: TRBJ1-2
clone size: .
D gene: .
V gene: TRBV12-3/TRBV12-4
CDR3 DNA: TGTGCCAGCAGTACCAAGGCGGTGCGCTATGGCTACACCTTC
CDR3 protein: CASSTKAVRYGYTF

J gene: TRBJ2-6
clone size: .
D gene: .
V gene: TRBV28
CDR3 DNA: TGTGCCACCTTAGCTGGGGCCAACGTCCTGACTTTC
CDR3 protein: CATLAGANVLTF

J gene: TRBJ2-6
clone size: few
D gene: .
V gene: TRBV28
CDR3 DNA: TGTGCCAGCAGTTTCGGGCAGCCTGGGGCCAACGTCCTGACTTTC
CDR3 protein: CASSFGQPGANVLTF

J gene: TRBJ1-2
clone size: .
D gene: TRBD1
V gene: TRBV6-6
CDR3 DNA: TGTGCCAGCAGTTACTCCGTCGGGACAGGATCGAGTGGCTACACCTTC
CDR3 protein: CASSYSVGTGSSGYTF

J gene: TRBJ2-7
clone size: .
D gene: .
V gene: TRBV5-6
CDR3 DNA: TGTGCCAGCAGCTTGGCGACAGTAGGCGCCTACGAGCAGTACTTC
CDR3 protein: CASSLATVGAYEQYF

J gene: TRBJ2-1
clone size: few
D gene: TRBD2
V gene: TRBV20-1
CDR3 DNA: TGCAGTGCCAATCCGGGACTAGCGCTAGAGCAGTTCTTC
CDR3 protein: CSANPGLALEQFF

J gene: TRBJ2-4
clone size: .
D gene: .
V gene: TRBV27
CDR3 DNA: TGTGCCAGCAGTCCTTTCGGCGGGCCGGTGGCCAAAAACATTCAGTACTTC
CDR3 protein: CASSPFGGPVAKNIQYF

J gene: TRBJ1-1
clone size: .
D gene: TRBD1
V gene: TRBV6-5
CDR3 DNA: TGTGCCAGCAGGTGGGGACAGGGGCAGAAAGTTTTCTTT
CDR3 protein: CASRWGQGQKVFF

J gene: TRBJ1-1
clone size: .
D gene: .
V gene: TRBV3-1
CDR3 DNA: TGTGCCAGCAGACCTACAGACCTAAGGCGGGACACTGAAGCTTTCTTT
CDR3 protein: CASRPTDLRRDTEAFF

J gene: TRBJ2-7
clone size: .
D gene: .
V gene: TRBV12-3/TRBV12-4
CDR3 DNA: TGTGCCAGCAGTTTAGTTCCTCACAGCTCCTACGAGCAGTACTTC
CDR3 protein: CASSLVPHSSYEQYF

J gene: TRBJ2-3
clone size: .
D gene: .
V gene: TRBV6-6
CDR3 DNA: TGTGCCAGCAGTGCCAACAGGCGGCTGGATACGCAGTATTTT
CDR3 protein: CASSANRRLDTQYF

J gene: TRBJ1-1
clone size: few
D gene: .
V gene: TRBV7-9
CDR3 DNA: TGTGCCAGCAGCTTAGGGATTACTCTTTCAGGGGACGAAGCTTTCTTT
CDR3 protein: CASSLGITLSGDEAFF

J gene: TRBJ1-1
clone size: few
D gene: .
V gene: TRBV6-6
CDR3 DNA: TGTGCCAGCAGTCCCAGTAGGACTGAAGCTTCCTTT
CDR3 protein: CASSPSRTEASF

J gene: TRBJ1-6
clone size: .
D gene: .
V gene: TRBV9
CDR3 DNA: TGTGCCAGCAGCGGGTCCCTGAATCCGGGACGGACAAATTCACCCCTCCACTTT
CDR3 protein: CASSGSLNPGRTNSPLHF

J gene: TRBJ2-4
clone size: few
D gene: .
V gene: TRBV5-5
CDR3 DNA: TGTGCCAGCAGTCCCACGGCCTCGACAAACATTCAGTACTTC
CDR3 protein: CASSPTASTNIQYF

J gene: TRBJ2-7
clone size: few
D gene: TRBD1
V gene: TRBV7-8
CDR3 DNA: TGTGCCAGCAGCTTAGTGAGGGACAGGGGCGGCTACGAGCAGTACTTC
CDR3 protein: CASSLVRDRGGYEQYF

J gene: TRBJ1-5
clone size: .
D gene: .
V gene: TRBV28
CDR3 DNA: TGTGCCAGCAGGGGAGGTGTTCAGCCCCAGCATTTT
CDR3 protein: CASRGGVQPQHF

J gene: TRBJ2-5
clone size: .
D gene: .
V gene: TRBV12-5
CDR3 DNA: TGTGCTAGTTCAAGTGCTAGGAAAGAGACCCAGTACTTC
CDR3 protein: CASSSARKETQYF

J gene: TRBJ2-1
clone size: .
D gene: .
V gene: TRBV11-1
CDR3 DNA: TGTGCCAGCAGCCAGGACCGTGTAGCCAATGAGCAGTTCTTC
CDR3 protein: CASSQDRVANEQFF

J gene: TRBJ2-5
clone size: .
D gene: .
V gene: TRBV7-9
CDR3 DNA: TGTGCCAGCAGCTTAATGGGGGAGAAGGGTCAAGAGACCCAGTACTTC
CDR3 protein: CASSLMGEKGQETQYF

J gene: TRBJ1-2
clone size: few
D gene: .
V gene: TRBV25-1
CDR3 DNA: TGTGCCAGCAGTCCCTATGACGGAGACTATGGCTACACCTTC
CDR3 protein: CASSPYDGDYGYTF

J gene: TRBJ1-6
clone size: .
D gene: TRBD1
V gene: TRBV2
CDR3 DNA: TGTGCCAGCCGGGACAGGGGATCACCCCTCCACTTT
CDR3 protein: CASRDRGSPLHF

J gene: TRBJ2-5
clone size: few
D gene: .
V gene: TRBV24-1
CDR3 DNA: TGTGCCACCATGTCACAGGAGCAAGAGACCCAGTACTTC
CDR3 protein: CATMSQEQETQYF

J gene: TRBJ2-7
clone size: .
D gene: TRBD2
V gene: TRBV28
CDR3 DNA: TGTGCCAGCAGTTTGGGGGGACTAGCGGGGAGCTCCTACGAGCAGTACTTC
CDR3 protein: CASSLGGLAGSSYEQYF

J gene: TRBJ2-5
clone size: few
D gene: .
V gene: TRBV27
CDR3 DNA: TGTGCCAGCAGTTTATACGAGGGAGAGACCCAGTACTTC
CDR3 protein: CASSLYEGETQYF

J gene: TRBJ2-7
clone size: .
D gene: .
V gene: TRBV20-1
CDR3 DNA: TGCAGTGCTACCGGGGGCGGAACCTACGAGCAGTACTTC
CDR3 protein: CSATGGGTYEQYF